The 24 T cell receptor beta chains given below trace back to one sample, sequenced in a study of T cells in localized non-small cell lung cancer. Sequenced by immunoSEQ multiplex PCR; TCRdb stores in-frame clones only, minus some. The sample lists some 41,000 clones, roughly 91% occurring once. The sequencing used PBMCs, collected before any cancer treatment. Receptors were obtained from a woman aged 40-75 years with stage II lung adenocarcinoma.

The chain combines TRBV28 with TRBJ1-5, with a tentative D call TRBD1 (6 bases). The CDR3 consists of 14 residues. CDR1 and CDR2 from the germline V gene are MDHEN and SYDVKM. Trimming cost V 1 base and J 6 bases, with 10 bases left between them. CDR3 sequence reads: CASSLFGGGQPQHF. As DNA, the CDR3 is TGTGCCAGCAGTTTATTTGGAGGGGGTCAGCCCCAGCATTTT.

This clone was observed a few times. The chain recombines TRBV10-2 with TRBJ2-3, with D perhaps TRBD1 or TRBD2 (5 bases each). Trimming pared 6 bases from V and 6 bases from J, leaving 19 bases between. In germline, CDR1 is WSHSY, CDR2 SAAADI. The CDR3 covers 15 residues. The CDR3 DNA reads as TGCGCCAGCAGCCTATTCCGGGACCTTGGGGATACGCAGTATTTT. Translation gives CASSLFRDLGDTQYF.

V gene TRBV9 combines with J gene TRBJ2-6, with no clear D. Germline CDR1 and CDR2: SGDLS and YYNGEE. V lost 2 bases to trimming and J lost 0 bases, with 18 bases between them. The CDR3 sequence is 19 residues long. CDR3 DNA: TGTGCCAGCAGCGTCTCATATTCTGACCGTTACTCTGGGGCCAACGTCCTGACTTTC. It yields the protein CASSVSYSDRYSGANVLTF.

CDR3 protein: CASSLDGYTGELFF. CDR3 coding DNA: TGCGCCAGCAGCTTGGACGGCTACACCGGGGAGCTGTTTTTT. The J gene is TRBJ2-2, the V gene TRBV5-1; no clear D. Germline V gene lookup returns CDR1 SGHRS and CDR2 YFSETQ. Trimming stripped 0 bases from V and 3 bases from J, with 6 bases between. CDR3 length equals 14 residues. Variable domain in full (rest from reference TRBV5-1 and TRBJ2-2): KAGVTQTPRYLIKTRGQQVTLSCSPISGHRSVSWYQQTPGQGLQFLFEYFSETQRNKGNFPGRFSGRQFSNSRSEMNVSTLELGDSALYLCASSLDGYTGELFFGEGSRLTVL.

The V call is TRBV28, the J call TRBJ1-3; 8 positions agree with TRBD1. V gave up 6 bases and J gave up 3 bases; unmatched junction bases: 19. CDR3 size: 19 residues. Germline V lookup: CDR1 MDHEN, CDR2 SYDVKM. CDR3 in DNA: TGTGCCAGCAGGGCCCCTTCGGGGGACAGGCCCCTTTTTGGAAACACCATATATTTT. Its translation is CASRAPSGDRPLFGNTIYF. Complete variable domain (other parts from reference TRBV28 and TRBJ1-3): DVKVTQSSRYLVKRTGEKVFLECVQDMDHENMFWYRQDPGLGLRLIYFSYDVKMKEKGDIPEGYSVSREKKERFSLILESASTNQTSMYLCASRAPSGDRPLFGNTIYFGEGSWLTVV.

This clone showed up just once. The chain combines TRBV11-2 with TRBJ1-1; no clear D gene. The CDR3 is 13 amino acids. The V and J ends lost 3 bases and 2 bases respectively, with 7 bases between them. Per the germline V gene, CDR1 is SGHAT and CDR2 is FQNNGV. CDR3 amino acids: CASSFRYNTEAFF. DNA of the CDR3: TGTGCCAGCAGCTTCAGGTACAACACTGAAGCTTTCTTT.

The genes are TRBV6-5 and TRBJ1-1; the D gene is possibly TRBD1 (5 bases). V gave up 7 bases and J gave up 4 bases, with 13 bases separating them. The CDR3 covers 13 residues. CDR1 MNHEY and CDR2 SVGAGI come from the germline V gene. The CDR3: CASTSRGTTEAFF. DNA for the CDR3: TGTGCCAGCACCTCCCGAGGGACCACTGAAGCTTTCTTT.

This chain links TRBV7-6 with TRBJ2-3; maybe TRBD2 (6 bases). Looked up from germline, CDR1 is SGHVS and CDR2 is FNYEAQ. This CDR3 spans 14 amino acids. Trimming removed 5 bases at V and 5 bases at J, with 14 bases between. The DNA of the CDR3 is TGTGCCAGCAGCCAGAGGGACTTTCTAGATACGCAGTATTTT. Its translation is CASSQRDFLDTQYF.

The chain is built from TRBV10-3 and TRBJ2-7; TRBD2 might be the D (6 bases). V gave up 4 bases and J gave up 2 bases, with 15 bases separating them. The CDR3 contains 15 residues. Looked up from germline, CDR1 is ENHRY and CDR2 is SYGVKD. The CDR3 loop reads CAISGGVERTYEQYF. CDR3 nucleotide sequence: TGTGCCATCAGTGGGGGGGTAGAACGGACCTACGAGCAGTACTTC.

The J gene is TRBJ1-4, the V gene TRBV5-1; TRBD1 is a possible D gene (5 bases). This CDR3 comprises 16 residues. Germline V gene lookup returns CDR1 SGHRS and CDR2 YFSETQ. V lost 1 base, J lost 0 bases, and 10 bases lay in between. The CDR3 DNA follows: TGCGCCAGCAGCTTGCAGGGCTCCGCAACTAATGAAAAACTGTTTTTT. Translated, it gives CASSLQGSATNEKLFF.

V and J are TRBV6-1 and TRBJ2-1; D not certain. The CDR3 loop spans 18 amino acids. V was clipped by 3 bases and J by 1 base, with 19 bases between them. Germline values: CDR1 MNHNS, CDR2 SASEGT. The DNA of the CDR3 is TGTGCCAGCAGTGATAGGGTTCTGGGCGGACCTTCCTACAATGAGCAGTTCTTC. Amino acid sequence: CASSDRVLGGPSYNEQFF.

CDR3 nucleotide sequence: TGTGCCAGCAATATTGCCGGGACAGGGCAATACGAGCAGTACTTC. Translation gives CASNIAGTGQYEQYF. This chain links TRBV28 with TRBJ2-7, with 9 bases identical to TRBD1. J lost 4 bases, V lost 7 bases, and 11 bases had no gene match. The CDR3 spans 15 residues. Germline CDR1 MDHEN, CDR2 SYDVKM. The entire variable domain, with the rest obtained from reference TRBV28 and TRBJ2-7, is as follows: DVKVTQSSRYLVKRTGEKVFLECVQDMDHENMFWYRQDPGLGLRLIYFSYDVKMKEKGDIPEGYSVSREKKERFSLILESASTNQTSMYLCASNIAGTGQYEQYFGPGTRLTVT.

The chain combines TRBV2 with TRBJ1-2, with no clear D. This CDR3 region has 15 residues. The V end lost 0 bases, the J end lost 4 bases, and 12 bases lay between the germline ends. Germline loops: CDR1 SNHLY, CDR2 FYNNEI. The CDR3 protein is CASSEAGVGPYGYTF. CDR3 nucleotide sequence: TGTGCCAGCAGTGAAGCGGGAGTGGGTCCCTATGGCTACACCTTC.

The V and J genes are TRBV6-5 and TRBJ1-4, with TRBD1 identical over 12 bases. Germline V gene lookup returns CDR1 MNHEY and CDR2 SVGAGI. After removal of 10 bases from V and 8 bases from J, the junction contained 5 bases not matched to a gene. CDR3 length: 13 residues. This CDR3 reads CATRDRGPEKLFF. The CDR3 nucleotides read TGTGCCACCCGGGACAGGGGGCCAGAAAAACTGTTTTTT.

The rearrangement links TRBV6-6 to TRBJ1-1; 7 bases map to TRBD1. V lost 5 bases, J lost 1 base, and 7 bases stayed unmatched. The germline CDR1 and CDR2 sequences are MNHNY and SVGAGI (reference sequence). There are 15 residues in the CDR3. The chain's CDR3 is CASSPTGQRNTEAFF. In DNA, the CDR3 is TGTGCCAGCAGTCCCACGGGACAGCGGAACACTGAAGCTTTCTTT.

The DNA of the CDR3 is TGTGCCAGCAGTTCAGAGATGAACACTGAAGCTTTCTTT. It specifies CASSSEMNTEAFF. The genes are TRBV28 and TRBJ1-1; no definite D call. The CDR3 runs to 13 residues. Trimming took 4 bases from V and 0 from J, leaving 6 bases between them. CDR1 and CDR2 (germline): MDHEN, SYDVKM.

The chain has TRBV5-1 and TRBJ1-2, with a possible D match to TRBD1 (5 bases). Looked up from germline, CDR1 is SGHRS and CDR2 is YFSETQ. V was clipped by 4 bases and J by 4 bases, with 14 bases between them. The CDR3 is made up of 14 amino acids. CDR3 sequence: CASSRGGVGYGYTF. The CDR3 nucleotides read TGCGCCAGCAGCCGGGGAGGGGTAGGCTATGGCTACACCTTC.

The V and J genes are TRBV19 and TRBJ2-5; D possibly corresponds to TRBD2 (7 bases). The germline V and J ends were trimmed by 8 bases and 4 bases, with 14 bases remaining between them. Germline V CDR1 and CDR2: LNHDA, SQIVND (reference sequence). The CDR3 consists of 13 residues. The CDR3 nucleotides are TGTGCCAGTCGGGGGGCAGGTTTAGAGACCCAGTACTTC. This sequence encodes CASRGAGLETQYF.

This clone has only a few counts. The V and J genes are TRBV28 and TRBJ1-5; the D gene is possibly TRBD1 (5 bases). The germline gives CDR1 MDHEN, CDR2 SYDVKM. This CDR3 has 15 residues. The V end was cut by 6 bases, the J end by 1 base, with 13 bases between. CDR3 sequence (DNA): TGTGCCAGCAGCTTTGGGGGTGGCAGCAATCAGCCCCAGCATTTT. This codes for CASSFGGGSNQPQHF. The whole variable domain, remainder taken from reference TRBV28 and TRBJ1-5, is DVKVTQSSRYLVKRTGEKVFLECVQDMDHENMFWYRQDPGLGLRLIYFSYDVKMKEKGDIPEGYSVSREKKERFSLILESASTNQTSMYLCASSFGGGSNQPQHFGDGTRLSIL.

CDR3 sequence reads: CASSQGGLAGGEDTQYF. The CDR3 region has the DNA TGTGCCAGCAGCCAAGGAGGACTAGCGGGGGGGGAAGATACGCAGTATTTT. The rearrangement joins TRBV4-2 to TRBJ2-3; 15 bases match TRBD2. Trimming removed 1 base from V and 5 bases from J; junction bases left unmatched: 4. Germline V gene sequence: CDR1 LGHNA, CDR2 YNFKEQ. This CDR3 contains 17 residues.

The gene calls are TRBV9 and TRBJ2-1; D gene uncertain. The ends were cut back, 0 bases at V and 2 bases at J, with 6 bases in the middle. Germline V gene sequence: CDR1 SGDLS, CDR2 YYNGEE. This CDR3 is 14 amino acids long. CDR3: CASSVGGTYNEQFF. CDR3 sequence (DNA): TGTGCCAGCAGCGTAGGGGGAACCTACAATGAGCAGTTCTTC.

The rearrangement joins TRBV27 to TRBJ2-1, with 11 bases fitting TRBD2. The germline gives CDR1 MNHEY, CDR2 SMNVEV (reference sequence). V was pared by 7 bases and J by 5 bases, with 10 bases of the junction left unmatched. The CDR3 runs to 16 residues. CDR3: CASTYGTSGLNNEQFF. The CDR3 DNA sequence: TGTGCCAGCACCTACGGGACTAGCGGTTTGAACAATGAGCAGTTCTTC.

The V gene is TRBV10-1, the J gene TRBJ1-1; D not certain. The CDR3 has 13 amino acids. The germline V gene encodes CDR1 WNHNN and CDR2 SYGVQD (reference sequence). Deletions cut 8 bases from V and 2 bases from J, with 12 bases between. The CDR3 spells CASSPTLNTEAFF. The CDR3 nucleotides read TGCGCCAGCTCCCCGACACTTAACACTGAAGCTTTCTTT.

This chain joins TRBV29-1 and TRBJ1-2; 8 nucleotides match TRBD1. Germline values: CDR1 SQVTM, CDR2 ANQGSEA. V gave up 6 bases and J gave up 8 bases; unmatched junction bases: 11. The CDR3 spans 13 residues. DNA of the CDR3: TGCAGCGTACATAGGACAGGGACGGGGGGCTACACCTTC. It yields the protein CSVHRTGTGGYTF.